This entry is about one T cell receptor (beta chain). Germline assignment: CDR1 MNHEY and CDR2 SMNVEV (reference sequence). This CDR3 is 15 amino acids long. V was pared by 6 bases and J by 7 bases, with 9 bases of the junction left unmatched. These data come from a study of T cell responses to AZD1222 COVID-19 vaccine. The repertoire was sequenced with immunoSEQ multiplex PCR; TCRdb's copy has only in-frame clones and lacks some. The sample yields roughly 200,000 clones, just over 90% seen once. V and J are TRBV27 and TRBJ1-5; 10 bases agree with TRBD1. The receptor was isolated from an adult in good health. This specimen consisted of peripheral blood, obtained on day 0 of MenACWY control vaccination. As DNA, the CDR3 is TGTGCCAGCAGCCCCTCGACAGGGGGCGGACAGCCCCAGCATTTT. Protein product: CASSPSTGGGQPQHF.